One and the same sample provided the 3 T cell receptor beta chains below, sequenced in a study of blood T cell repertoires in COVID-19. The repertoire was sequenced with immunoSEQ multiplex PCR; TCRdb's copy has only in-frame clones and lacks some. Here the sample spans 70,000 or so clones, approximately 90% being singletons. Source material: peripheral blood. The receptors stem from a woman aged 80 or older with active COVID-19.

The rearrangement joins TRBV11-2 to TRBJ2-5, with 14 nucleotides matching TRBD2. The CDR3 is 17 residues long. The trim removed 5 bases at V and 4 bases at J, leaving 9 bases unmatched. Germline CDR1 SGHAT, CDR2 FQNNGV. CDR3 DNA: TGTGCCAGCAGCCCAGGTTCCGGGACTAGCGGGAGAGAGACCCAGTACTTC. This sequence encodes CASSPGSGTSGRETQYF.

This clone was seen more than once but under ten times. The chain couples TRBV28 to TRBJ2-7; D possibly corresponds to TRBD2 (5 bases). CDR3 length: 13 amino acids. Germline V gene data show CDR1 as MDHEN and CDR2 as SYDVKM. Trimming cost V 8 bases and J 2 bases, with 13 bases left between them. The CDR3: CASCPRVTYEQYF. CDR3 nucleotides: TGTGCCAGCTGTCCGCGGGTGACCTACGAGCAGTACTTC.

The genes are TRBV28 and TRBJ2-7, with 11 nucleotides matching TRBD2. Germline CDR1 is MDHEN and CDR2 is SYDVKM. Unmatched junction bases numbered 3, after V lost 5 bases and J lost 0 bases. The CDR3 has 15 residues. The CDR3 loop reads CASSGSGRASYEQYF. CDR3 in DNA: TGTGCCAGCAGTGGTAGCGGGAGGGCCTCCTACGAGCAGTACTTC.